This TCR beta chain was recovered during a study of blood T cell repertoires in COVID-19. This clone was counted only a few times. Method: immunoSEQ multiplex PCR; TCRdb's copy keeps in-frame clones and lacks some. The table includes roughly 200,000 clones, 88% detected once. Trimming took off 5 bases at V and 3 bases at J, with 8 bases between the two ends. The CDR3 is 13 residues long. Per the germline V gene, CDR1 is SGHTA and CDR2 is FQGNSA. This chain joins TRBV7-2 and TRBJ1-3; no clear D gene. The receptor was derived from a man aged 35 to 55 with active or convalescent COVID-19. Sequencing was carried out using peripheral blood. This CDR3 is CASSGRFGNTIYF. CDR3 in DNA: TGTGCCAGCAGCGGGCGTTTTGGAAACACCATATATTTT.